Shown below are 25 T cell receptor beta chains from a single sample sequenced in a study of CD8+ T cells in alopecia areata. The sample's treatment: oral pan-JAK inhibitor, 5-10 mg twice daily. Sequencing used cDNA as its template, made by extracting RNA and reverse transcribing it. Using immunoSEQ multiplex PCR, the repertoire was profiled, and TCRdb retains in-frame clones only, with some absent. The sample consists of 64,000 or so clones, roughly 50% of them appearing once. The sequenced sample was CD8+ T cells sorted from blood, obtained at approximately week 36, from a patient treated with tofacitinib. The receptors stem from a human donor with alopecia areata.

This clone has more than one count but fewer than ten. The rearrangement joins TRBV15 to TRBJ1-2, with TRBD1 identical over 7 bases. CDR3 length: 15 amino acids. Germline loops: CDR1 LNHNV, CDR2 YYDKDF (reference sequence). With 5 bases clipped from V and 2 bases from J, the junction kept 8 bases outside the gene matches. In nucleotides, the CDR3 is TGTGCCACCAGCGACGGTATACAGGGGAACTATGGCTACACCTTC. Translated, it gives CATSDGIQGNYGYTF.

This rearrangement joins TRBV27 to TRBJ2-1; the D is unclear. Germline loops: CDR1 MNHEY, CDR2 SMNVEV (reference sequence). Trimming left V 1 base short and J 12 bases short, with 10 bases between. The CDR3 is 12 amino acids. The CDR3 DNA is TGTGCCAGCAGTTTATTAAAGGGTGGGCAGTTCTTC. This sequence encodes CASSLLKGGQFF.

The J gene is TRBJ2-1, the V gene TRBV27, with 14 bases aligning to TRBD2. The germline V gene has CDR1 MNHEY and CDR2 SMNVEV (reference sequence). Germline trimming cut 8 bases from V and 7 bases from J; bases unmatched to any gene: 7. The CDR3 consists of 15 residues. CDR3 sequence: CASGAGTSGRNEQFF. The CDR3, as DNA: TGTGCCAGCGGAGCCGGGACTAGCGGGAGAAATGAGCAGTTCTTC.

The rearrangement uses TRBV7-2 and TRBJ2-3; 11 nucleotides line up with TRBD2. Per the germline V gene, CDR1 is SGHTA and CDR2 is FQGNSA. The CDR3 is 15 amino acids. V lost 5 bases and J lost 5; bases outside the gene matches: 6. The CDR3 here is CASSPSGTSGDTQYF. The CDR3 DNA sequence: TGTGCCAGCAGCCCTAGTGGGACTAGCGGAGATACGCAGTATTTT.

V and J are TRBV29-1 and TRBJ1-2; possible D gene TRBD1, 6 bases. In germline, CDR1 is SQVTM, CDR2 ANQGSEA. There are 13 residues in the CDR3. Trimming removed 6 bases from V and 4 bases from J, with 15 bases in between. The CDR3 DNA reads as TGCAGCGTCCTCGGGGCAGGGGCCTATGGCTACACCTTC. Translated: CSVLGAGAYGYTF.

V and J are TRBV6-5 and TRBJ1-5; 7 bases map to TRBD1. Germline loops: CDR1 MNHEY, CDR2 SVGAGI. The CDR3 length is 15 residues. Trimming cost V 6 bases and J 1 base; bases outside gene matches: 6. CDR3 in DNA: TGTGCCAGCAGCCCGACAGGGAGCAGCAATCAGCCCCAGCATTTT. It yields the protein CASSPTGSSNQPQHF.

This CDR3 reads CASSLGQGPAGELFF. Here the CDR3 DNA reads TGTGCCAGCAGCTTAGGCCAGGGTCCTGCCGGGGAGCTGTTTTTT. The chain has TRBV11-3 and TRBJ2-2; maybe TRBD1 (5 bases). Per germline, CDR1 SGHNT and CDR2 YENEEA. Trimming took 1 base from V and 6 from J, leaving 12 bases between them. The CDR3 is 15 residues long.

This clone has a single count. This chain uses TRBV27 with TRBJ2-1; TRBD2 aligns across 10 bases. Trimming at V came to 0 bases and at J to 6 bases, leaving 5 bases not matched to a gene. The CDR3 is made up of 16 amino acids. In germline, CDR1 is MNHEY, CDR2 SMNVEV (reference sequence). This CDR3 reads CASSLSVAGGSNEQFF. CDR3 DNA sequence: TGTGCCAGCAGTTTATCGGTAGCGGGAGGTAGCAATGAGCAGTTCTTC.

This chain joins TRBV29-1 and TRBJ2-7; no clear D. This CDR3 region has 13 residues. CDR1 and CDR2 from the germline V gene are SQVTM and ANQGSEA. V lost 5 bases and J 1 base, leaving 12 bases between the germline ends. CDR3 in amino acids: CSVLRTDSYEQYF. The CDR3 DNA sequence: TGCAGCGTTTTGAGGACCGATTCCTACGAGCAGTACTTC.

The J gene is TRBJ2-5, the V gene TRBV7-3; 13 bases match TRBD2. The end of the DNA fits TRBJ2-7 better, so the J call may be wrong. Germline values: CDR1 SGHTA, CDR2 FQGTGA. CDR3 length equals 13 residues. CDR3 nucleotides: TGTGCAAGAGGACTAGCGGGAGCCTACGAGCAGTACTTC. Protein product: CARGLAGAYEQYF.

In its sample, this clone was seen a few times. The rearrangement links TRBV30 to TRBJ1-2; tentatively, D is TRBD1 (5 bases). The V end was cut by 5 bases, the J end by 2 bases, with 12 bases between. This CDR3 has 13 residues. CDR1 and CDR2 from the germline V gene are GTSNPN and SVGIG (reference sequence). CDR3 bases: TGTGCCTGGGGTAATGAGGGGAACTATGGCTACACCTTC. Translated: CAWGNEGNYGYTF. The full variable domain, completed using reference TRBV30 and TRBJ1-2, is SQTIHQWPATLVQPVGSPLSLECTVEGTSNPNLYWYRQAAGRGLQLLFYSVGIGQISSEVPQNLSASRPQDRQFILSSKKLLLSDSGFYLCAWGNEGNYGYTFGSGTRLTVV.

The chain uses TRBV30 and TRBJ2-1; D uncertain. This CDR3 spans 13 amino acids. The V and J ends lost 2 bases and 7 bases respectively, with 12 bases between them. CDR1 is GTSNPN, CDR2 SVGIG, per germline (reference sequence). This chain's CDR3 is CAWSSTVPNEQFF. The CDR3 DNA reads as TGTGCCTGGAGTTCGACCGTCCCGAATGAGCAGTTCTTC.

V is TRBV15 and J is TRBJ2-1; D is perhaps TRBD1 or TRBD2 (5 bases each). Germline V gene data show CDR1 as LNHNV and CDR2 as YYDKDF (reference sequence). V dropped 8 bases and J dropped 6 bases, with 20 bases sitting between them. This CDR3 has 15 amino acids. The CDR3 DNA sequence: TGTGCCACCGCACGGGGCAACGCGATAAGCAATGAGCAGTTCTTC. Protein: CATARGNAISNEQFF. Variable domain in full (rest from reference TRBV15 and TRBJ2-1): DAMVIQNPRYQVTQFGKPVTLSCSQTLNHNVMYWYQQKSSQAPKLLFHYYDKDFNNEADTPDNFQSRRPNTSFCFLDIRSPGLGDTAMYLCATARGNAISNEQFFGPGTRLTVL.

The chain recombines TRBV7-9 with TRBJ2-3; weak D call: TRBD2 (5 bases). The V gene's germline CDR1 is SEHNR and CDR2 FQNEAQ (reference sequence). The CDR3 is 13 amino acids. The CDR3 is CADRDPIADTQYF. In nucleotides, the CDR3 is TGTGCAGACCGGGATCCTATCGCAGATACGCAGTATTTT.

The genes are TRBV7-2 and TRBJ2-2; 9 nucleotides match TRBD2. The CDR3 loop spans 17 amino acids. V trimming: 4 bases; J trimming: 3 bases; junction bases outside the gene matches: 9. In germline, CDR1 is SGHTA, CDR2 FQGNSA. In nucleotides, the CDR3 is TGTGCCAGCAGCTCAACATTAGCGGGAGTTGACACCGGGGAGCTGTTTTTT. It translates to CASSSTLAGVDTGELFF. Filled out from reference TRBV7-2 and TRBJ2-2, the complete variable domain reads GAGVSQSPSNKVTEKGKDVELRCDPISGHTALYWYRQSLGQGLEFLIYFQGNSAPDKSGLPSDRFSAERTGGSVSTLTIQRTQQEDSAVYLCASSSTLAGVDTGELFFGEGSRLTVL.

This clone came up a few times. The chain is built from TRBV9 and TRBJ2-5; tentative D call: TRBD1 (6 bases). CDR1 and CDR2 (germline): SGDLS, YYNGEE. The CDR3 totals 14 residues. The V end was cut by 3 bases, the J end by 3 bases, with 12 bases between. In DNA form, the CDR3 reads TGTGCCAGCAGCGGGACAGCCCCAGAAGAGACCCAGTACTTC. Translated, it gives CASSGTAPEETQYF. Variable domain in full (rest from reference TRBV9 and TRBJ2-5): DSGVTQTPKHLITATGQRVTLRCSPRSGDLSVYWYQQSLDQGLQFLIQYYNGEERAKGNILERFSAQQFPDLHSELNLSSLELGDSALYFCASSGTAPEETQYFGPGTRLLVL.

The chain employs TRBV27 and TRBJ2-7; D unclear. With 5 bases removed from V and 5 bases from J, the gap between germline ends came to 16 bases. The CDR3 extends over 14 amino acids. Per the germline V gene, CDR1 is MNHEY and CDR2 is SMNVEV (reference sequence). CDR3 protein: CASSTTDAPHEQYF. CDR3 sequence (DNA): TGTGCCAGCAGTACGACGGACGCCCCCCACGAGCAGTACTTC.

The gene calls are TRBV29-1 and TRBJ1-1; D call uncertain. The V gene lost 8 bases and the J gene lost 1 base, with 14 bases spanning the gap. The CDR3 consists of 13 residues. Germline V gives CDR1 SQVTM, CDR2 ANQGSEA. CDR3 in DNA: TGCAGCACAGAGGGTTTTCGGAACACTGAAGCTTTCTTT. Translated: CSTEGFRNTEAFF.

In DNA, the CDR3 is TGCGCCCTCCGGGGGGGGCCCACAGATACGCAGTATTTT. This sequence encodes CALRGGPTDTQYF. This chain links TRBV23-1 with TRBJ2-3; 8 bases line up with TRBD2. TRBV23-1 is an ORF for which the function is uncertain. The CDR3 totals 13 residues. V gave up 11 bases and J gave up 2 bases; unmatched junction bases: 6.

The DNA for the CDR3 is TGTGCCAGCAGCTTGGGGGGATCCTTTTACGAGCAGTACTTC. It encodes CASSLGGSFYEQYF. The V call is TRBV5-6, the J call TRBJ2-7, with D unresolved. The V end lost 0 bases, the J end lost 4 bases, and 11 bases lay between the germline ends. The CDR3 loop spans 14 amino acids. Germline V gives CDR1 SGHDT, CDR2 YYEEEE.

This clone was found a few times. The CDR3 DNA sequence: TGTGCCAGCAGTGATAATGGGGACAGAAATCAGCCCCAGCATTTT. Translation gives CASSDNGDRNQPQHF. The J gene is TRBJ1-5, the V gene TRBV2; 7 bases map to TRBD1. CDR3 size: 15 residues. CDR1 is SNHLY, CDR2 FYNNEI, per germline. J was trimmed by 4 bases and V by 3 bases; bases with no gene match: 6. The full variable domain, in which reference TRBV2 and TRBJ1-5 provide the parts outside the CDR3, is EPEVTQTPSHQVTQMGQEVILRCVPISNHLYFYWYRQILGQKVEFLVSFYNNEISEKSEIFDDQFSVERPDGSNFTLKIRSTKLEDSAMYFCASSDNGDRNQPQHFGDGTRLSIL.

The chain uses TRBV9 and TRBJ2-3; D remains ambiguous. Per the germline V gene, CDR1 is SGDLS and CDR2 is YYNGEE. The CDR3 spans 14 residues. Trimming stripped 0 bases from V and 3 bases from J, with 8 bases between. The DNA of the CDR3 is TGTGCCAGCAGCGTAGAAAGTCCTACAGATACGCAGTATTTT. It specifies CASSVESPTDTQYF.

This chain connects TRBV28 to TRBJ2-7, with 11 bases aligning to TRBD2. J lost 5 bases, V lost 6 bases, and 3 bases had no gene match. Germline assignment: CDR1 MDHEN and CDR2 SYDVKM. CDR3 length: 13 residues. CDR3 amino acids: CASRTSGMNEQYF. The CDR3 coding sequence is TGTGCCAGCAGGACTAGCGGGATGAACGAGCAGTACTTC.

This clone was detected a few times. The chain carries TRBV29-1 and TRBJ2-7; 12 bases agree with TRBD2. CDR3 length equals 15 residues. Germline V gene sequence: CDR1 SQVTM, CDR2 ANQGSEA. The V segment lost 8 bases and the J segment 3 bases; nucleotides outside the gene matches: 11. The CDR3 loop reads CSIELAGGKGYEQYF. For the CDR3, the DNA is TGCAGCATCGAACTAGCGGGAGGTAAAGGCTACGAGCAGTACTTC.

The chain couples TRBV4-1 to TRBJ2-5; D is undetermined. CDR1 and CDR2 (germline): MGHRA, YSYEKL. V dropped 5 bases and J dropped 5 bases, with 15 bases sitting between them. CDR3 size: 14 residues. CDR3 protein: CASSSNQLGETQYF. In nucleotides, the CDR3 is TGCGCCAGCAGCTCGAACCAACTCGGGGAGACCCAGTACTTC.